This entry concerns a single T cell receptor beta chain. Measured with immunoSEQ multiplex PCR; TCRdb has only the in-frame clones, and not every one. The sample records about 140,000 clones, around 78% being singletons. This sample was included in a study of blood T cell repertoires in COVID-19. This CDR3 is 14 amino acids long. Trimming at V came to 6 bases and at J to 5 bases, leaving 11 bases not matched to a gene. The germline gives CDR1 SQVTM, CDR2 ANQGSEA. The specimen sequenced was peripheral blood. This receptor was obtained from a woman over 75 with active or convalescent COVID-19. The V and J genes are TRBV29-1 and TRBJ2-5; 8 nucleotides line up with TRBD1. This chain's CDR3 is CSVASGTGWETQYF. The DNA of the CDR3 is TGCAGCGTCGCAAGTGGGACAGGCTGGGAGACCCAGTACTTC.